Presented here are 17 T cell receptor beta chains from one specimen sequenced in a study of stem cell transplantation in POMP-related autoinflammatory disease. Libraries were prepared by immunoSEQ multiplex PCR; TCRdb keeps only in-frame clonotypes and omits some of them. The sample holds over 25,000 clones, about 86% seen once. Sequences were derived from CD4+ T cells from PBMCs, sampled before stem cell transplantation. These receptor sequences come from a human donor with POMP-related autoinflammation and immune dysregulation (PRAID).

The chain joins TRBV10-2 to TRBJ2-3; D is perhaps TRBD1 or TRBD2 (5 bases each). Per germline, CDR1 WSHSY and CDR2 SAAADI. The CDR3 has 14 amino acids. Trimming cost V 7 bases and J 4 bases, with 15 bases left between them. The CDR3, as DNA: TGCGCCAGCATGGGACGGCAGAAGTCAGATACGCAGTATTTT. Translation: CASMGRQKSDTQYF.

J is TRBJ2-7 and V is TRBV9; D uncertain. The length of the CDR3 is 15 residues. V gave up 0 bases and J gave up 2 bases, with 12 bases separating them. Per the germline V gene, CDR1 is SGDLS and CDR2 is YYNGEE. The CDR3 coding sequence is TGTGCCAGCAGCGTAGAATCGGGTCCCCCCTACGAGCAGTACTTC. This gives the protein CASSVESGPPYEQYF.

The chain employs TRBV19 and TRBJ2-2; 11 bases line up with TRBD2. The V gene end was trimmed by 4 bases and the J gene end by 1 base; junction bases not matched to a gene: 2. The CDR3 spans 16 residues. The germline V gene encodes CDR1 LNHDA and CDR2 SQIVND (reference sequence). The CDR3 here is CASSTGTSGNTGELFF. The DNA of the CDR3 is TGTGCCAGTAGTACCGGGACTAGCGGGAACACCGGGGAGCTGTTTTTT.

The V call is TRBV5-4, the J call TRBJ2-2; D possibly corresponds to TRBD2 (5 bases). V was clipped by 5 bases and J by 4 bases, with 15 bases between them. The CDR3 loop spans 15 amino acids. Germline CDR1 SGHNT, CDR2 YYREEE (reference sequence). The CDR3 DNA reads TGTGCCAGCAGTTCCCAAACTAGTGGCACCGGGGAGCTGTTTTTT. Translated, it gives CASSSQTSGTGELFF.

The chain uses TRBV2 and TRBJ1-1; the D is unclear. The CDR3 is 12 amino acids. Germline V gene data show CDR1 as SNHLY and CDR2 as FYNNEI. Trimming stripped 7 bases from V and 1 base from J, with 7 bases between. The CDR3 is CASKPENTEAFF. CDR3 DNA sequence: TGTGCCAGCAAGCCAGAGAACACTGAAGCTTTCTTT.

V gene TRBV10-3 combines with J gene TRBJ1-1; 7 bases match TRBD1. Germline values: CDR1 ENHRY, CDR2 SYGVKD. J lost 3 bases, V lost 0 bases, and 1 base had no gene match. The CDR3 is 14 residues long. CDR3 nucleotide sequence: TGTGCCATCAGTGAGTCTCAGGGGGACACTGAAGCTTTCTTT. This sequence encodes CAISESQGDTEAFF.

This chain links TRBV5-1 with TRBJ1-2, with 7 bases matching TRBD1. Germline CDR1 is SGHRS and CDR2 is YFSETQ. This CDR3 comprises 14 residues. V lost 2 bases and J lost 3; bases outside the gene matches: 4. CDR3 sequence (DNA): TGCGCCAGCAGCTTTTCCGGACAGGACTATGGCTACACCTTC. Translated: CASSFSGQDYGYTF.

V gene TRBV6-5 combines with J gene TRBJ2-2; TRBD1 matches at 8 bases. With 0 bases clipped from V and 3 bases from J, the junction kept 0 bases outside the gene matches. The CDR3 covers 15 residues. Germline CDR1 reads MNHEY; CDR2 reads SVGAGI. CDR3: CASSYSQGDTGELFF. In DNA form, the CDR3 reads TGTGCCAGCAGTTACTCACAGGGGGACACCGGGGAGCTGTTTTTT.

This clone was detected only once. The genes are TRBV2 and TRBJ2-3, with unresolved D. This CDR3 comprises 15 residues. V was clipped by 6 bases and J by 1 base, with 14 bases between them. Looked up from germline, CDR1 is SNHLY and CDR2 is FYNNEI. The CDR3 coding sequence is TGTGCCAGCAGCCCGACCCCCCGGGGCACAGATACGCAGTATTTT. Protein sequence: CASSPTPRGTDTQYF.

The chain carries TRBV7-2 and TRBJ1-2, with D tentatively TRBD1 (5 bases). This CDR3 is built from 15 residues. V was clipped by 0 bases and J by 8 bases, with 16 bases between them. CDR1 and CDR2 (germline): SGHTA, FQGNSA. CDR3 in DNA: TGTGCCAGCAGCTTAGCGGGGGGACTATATGAAGGCTACACCTTC. As protein: CASSLAGGLYEGYTF.

The chain links TRBV19 to TRBJ1-6; D ambiguous. The V end lost 2 bases, the J end lost 7 bases, and 9 bases lay between the germline ends. The germline gives CDR1 LNHDA, CDR2 SQIVND (reference sequence). The CDR3 has 14 residues. CDR3 amino acids: CASSITTGNSPLHF. Here the CDR3 DNA reads TGTGCCAGTAGTATAACCACGGGCAATTCACCCCTCCACTTT. The full variable domain, rest sourced from reference TRBV19 and TRBJ1-6, is DGGITQSPKYLFRKEGQNVTLSCEQNLNHDAMYWYRQDPGQGLRLIYYSQIVNDFQKGDIAEGYSVSREKKESFPLTVTSAQKNPTAFYLCASSITTGNSPLHFGNGTRLTVT.

The CDR3 loop is CASSSTTSGGADTQYF. The CDR3 nucleotides read TGTGCCAGCAGCTCAACGACTAGCGGGGGGGCCGATACGCAGTATTTT. The chain recombines TRBV9 with TRBJ2-3; 14 bases align to TRBD2. The junction had 7 bases not matched to a gene; V was cut back by 4 bases and J by 6 bases. Germline CDR1 reads SGDLS; CDR2 reads YYNGEE. The CDR3 contains 16 residues. Filled out from reference TRBV9 and TRBJ2-3, the complete variable domain reads DSGVTQTPKHLITATGQRVTLRCSPRSGDLSVYWYQQSLDQGLQFLIQYYNGEERAKGNILERFSAQQFPDLHSELNLSSLELGDSALYFCASSSTTSGGADTQYFGPGTRLTVL.

The rearrangement links TRBV18 to TRBJ1-1; unclear D gene. Germline-derived CDR1 and CDR2 are KGHSH and LQKENI. This CDR3 is 13 amino acids long. Trimming removed 3 bases at V and 1 base at J, with 6 bases between. In DNA form, the CDR3 reads TGTGCCAGCTCACCTACCGAGAACACTGAAGCTTTCTTT. Translated: CASSPTENTEAFF.

V is TRBV7-6 and J is TRBJ2-7; D gene uncertain. The germline CDR1 and CDR2 sequences are SGHVS and FNYEAQ. V was clipped by 2 bases and J by 0 bases, with 8 bases between them. The CDR3 sequence is 14 residues long. In DNA, the CDR3 is TGTGCCAGCAGCTTAACGGTGAGCTCCTACGAGCAGTACTTC. Its translation: CASSLTVSSYEQYF.

CDR3 DNA sequence: TGTGCCAGCAGCTTACGTCCACGAAAAGGCTATAATTCACCCCTCCACTTT. It codes for CASSLRPRKGYNSPLHF. The rearrangement uses TRBV7-3 and TRBJ1-6, with D unresolved. Per germline, CDR1 SGHTA and CDR2 FQGTGA. The V and J ends lost 2 bases and 3 bases respectively, with 14 bases between them. This CDR3 comprises 17 residues.

V and J are TRBV19 and TRBJ2-1; 10 bases line up with TRBD1. Germline values: CDR1 LNHDA, CDR2 SQIVND (reference sequence). V dropped 6 bases and J dropped 3; count of bases not matched to a gene: 8. CDR3 length equals 16 residues. This chain's CDR3 is CASRVRGQGFYNEQFF. Written as DNA, the CDR3 is TGTGCCAGTAGAGTCAGGGGACAGGGGTTCTACAATGAGCAGTTCTTC.

The rearrangement uses TRBV9 and TRBJ1-3; D remains ambiguous. CDR3 length: 13 amino acids. From germline, CDR1 is SGDLS and CDR2 YYNGEE. The V gene lost 3 bases and the J gene lost 1 base, with 5 bases spanning the gap. The CDR3 sequence: CASSAGSGNTIYF. CDR3 coding DNA: TGTGCCAGCAGCGCGGGGTCTGGAAACACCATATATTTT.